What follows describes a single TCR beta chain. This sample is drawn from a study of T cell changes during pregnancy in multiple sclerosis. Here immunoSEQ multiplex PCR was the method, and the copy in TCRdb shows in-frame clones only, minus some. The sample has about 38,000 clones, approximately 91% seen once; the top ten hold 0.37%. This TCR derives from a female donor in good health, enrolled as a control in a pregnancy study. Here the sequenced sample was CD4+ T cells from peripheral blood mononuclear cells, taken after pregnancy.

The CDR3 sequence is CASSEAKGQDYGYTF. The DNA for the CDR3 is TGTGCCAGCAGTGAAGCCAAGGGGCAGGACTATGGCTACACCTTC. The chain employs TRBV6-1 and TRBJ1-2; maybe TRBD1 (5 bases). CDR1 is MNHNS, CDR2 SASEGT, per germline. This CDR3 contains 15 residues. V gave up 0 bases and J gave up 3 bases, with 11 bases separating them.